The 7 T cell receptor beta chains below all came from one sample that was sequenced in a study of human T cells and chemical hapten exposure. Described time point: patch test 2, 6 weeks after DPC sensitization. The sample's treatment: therapeutic diphenylcyclopropenone sensitization with weekly scalp DPC. TCRdb re-called the RACE reads through MiXCR, storing one row per CDR3 protein. The data show approximately 350,000 distinct CDR3 sequences, with about 6.3% seen just once and about 5.4% held by the top ten. This material consisted of whole blood, taken in connection with sensitization to the hapten diphenylcyclopropenone (DPC). The origin of the receptors is a woman between 18 and 30 years old with alopecia areata. Some clones in this sample may be carry-over from other donors' samples.

The chain is built from TRBV5-1 and TRBJ2-5, with D unclear. Per germline, CDR1 SGHRS and CDR2 YFSETQ. V was shortened by 7 bases and J by 1 base, with 14 bases between the two germline ends. This CDR3 is built from 14 residues. CDR3 DNA sequence: TGCGCCAGCGCTGGACGGAGCGCCCAAGAGACCCAGTACTTC. The encoded protein is CASAGRSAQETQYF.

In its sample, this clonotype was seen a few times. J is TRBJ1-5 and V is TRBV20-1; no clear D gene. V was clipped by 1 base and J by 5 bases, with 12 bases between them. Germline V CDR1 and CDR2: DFQATT, SNEGSKA (reference sequence). This CDR3 comprises 14 residues. The CDR3 sequence is CSARGSGVHQPQHF. In DNA, the CDR3 is TGCAGTGCTAGAGGGAGCGGGGTACATCAGCCCCAGCATTTT.

The table lists this clonotype with a few counts. CDR3 bases: TGTGCCAGCAGCCAAACGGGACAGAGATACTTC. Protein product: CASSQTGQRYF. The rearrangement links TRBV3-1 to TRBJ2-7; 7 bases fit TRBD1. Germline CDR1 reads LGHDT; CDR2 reads YNNKEL (reference sequence). With 2 bases clipped from V and 13 bases from J, the junction kept 5 bases outside the gene matches. The CDR3 covers 11 residues.

The V gene is TRBV7-2, the J gene TRBJ2-3; the D gene is possibly TRBD2 (6 bases). CDR3 length equals 15 residues. Germline values: CDR1 SGHTA, CDR2 FQGNSA. V lost 3 bases and J lost 1, with 11 bases in between. CDR3 protein: CASSFGAGRTDTQYF. The CDR3 DNA reads as TGTGCCAGCAGCTTTGGGGCGGGGCGCACAGATACGCAGTATTTT.

This clonotype was recorded a few times. V is TRBV7-8 and J is TRBJ1-1, with D tentatively TRBD1 (5 bases). This CDR3 comprises 13 residues. With 5 bases removed from V and 3 bases from J, the gap between germline ends came to 10 bases. Germline values: CDR1 SGHVS, CDR2 FQNEAQ. CDR3 coding DNA: TGTGCCAGCAGCCCAGGGATTCACACTGAAGCTTTCTTT. Residues: CASSPGIHTEAFF.

The V gene is TRBV12-3 or TRBV12-4, the J gene TRBJ1-2; the D is unclear. The CDR3 loop spans 14 amino acids. Trimming cost V 4 bases and J 7 bases, with 16 bases left between them. The DNA for the CDR3 is TGTGCCAGCAGTTCATTCCCGAGGAGTTTTGGCTACACCTTC. The encoded protein is CASSSFPRSFGYTF.

This clonotype came up many times. The chain is built from TRBV5-4 and TRBJ1-1; unclear D gene. The CDR3 totals 14 residues. Per germline, CDR1 SGHNT and CDR2 YYREEE (reference sequence). With 0 bases removed from V and 6 bases from J, the gap between germline ends came to 12 bases. The CDR3 DNA is TGTGCCAGCAGCTTGGAAGGGCAGCTGGCTGAAGCTTTCTTT. This translates into CASSLEGQLAEAFF.